The table lists the clone carrying this TCR beta chain with a few counts. What it binds is not known. The sample belongs to a study of T cells after yellow fever vaccination. Study-level results: Booster sampling recovered most clones from primary vaccination (96% CD4, approximately 88% CD8). Clonotype sharing between CD4 and CD8 compartments was small. When the response was secondary, it was weaker but reached its peak faster, day 5 versus 15.

Generation of TCR cDNA used 5'RACE template switching (which added a universal primer site and UMIs). TCRdb called the 5' RACE reads again in MiXCR, with one record for every CDR3 protein. The sample holds 300,000 to 450,000 distinct CDR3 sequences; roughly 7.5% are singletons and the top ten take approximately 18%. Per germline, CDR1 SEHNR and CDR2 FQNEAQ (reference sequence). The CDR3 sequence is 11 residues long. The chain is built from TRBV7-9 and TRBJ1-2; the D gene is possibly TRBD1 (5 bases). The sequence derives from a man between 18 and 35 years old who received the YFV17D yellow fever vaccine. The source material was PBMCs, sampled roughly seven weeks after the first yellow fever vaccination. The CDR3 loop is CSPGGIYGYTF. The CDR3 nucleotides are TGTTCCCCCGGGGGGATCTATGGCTACACCTTC.